This TCR beta chain is drawn from a study of cytomegalovirus exposure and HLA in healthy donors. General observations from the study: TCR sequences were mostly rare, though some public TCRs occurred in many donors.

The ends lost 4 bases at V and 5 bases at J; junction bases unmatched: 7. This CDR3 has 14 amino acids. The V gene's germline CDR1 is SGDLS and CDR2 YYNGEE. A word on this clone: Its antigen is as yet unknown.

Measured with immunoSEQ multiplex PCR; TCRdb has only the in-frame clones, and not every one. Among around 120,000 clones listed, 80% to 90% were seen once. What was sequenced was PBMCs. The genes are TRBV9 and TRBJ1-1, with TRBD1 matching over 8 bases. The TCR sequence derives from a woman younger than 30 in good health and CMV-seronegative. For the CDR3, the DNA is TGTGCCAGCAGCTTCGGACAGGGTGGAACTGAAGCTTTCTTT. Amino acid sequence: CASSFGQGGTEAFF.